These T cell receptor beta chains were read from a single sample in a study of T cells in Graves' hyperthyroidism and ophthalmopathy. TCRdb called the multiplex PCR reads again in MiXCR, with one record for every CDR3 protein. The table records 370,000 or so distinct CDR3 sequences, 20% to 30% of them present only once. Sequences were obtained from blood. The origin of the receptors is a man over 45 with Graves' hyperthyroidism. The conserved cysteine and the conserved F or W are not part of the CDR3 here. A D gene is named only where the DNA matches it firmly.

CDR3: ASSQDAGRQY
length: 10
V: TRBV7-2
D: NA
J: TRBJ2-3

CDR3: SARSPWANEKLF
length: 12
V: TRBV20-1
D: NA
J: TRBJ1-4

CDR3: ASSPQTGGSYEQY
length: 13
V: TRBV6-1
D: TRBD1
J: TRBJ2-7

CDR3: ASSQVRPHYEQY
length: 12
V: TRBV3-1
D: NA
J: TRBJ2-7

CDR3: ASSRTGAGNTIY
length: 12
V: TRBV11-2
D: TRBD1
J: TRBJ1-3

CDR3: ASRTLAGGPGANVLT
length: 15
V: TRBV6-1
D: TRBD2
J: TRBJ2-6

CDR3: ASSGTGGGELF
length: 11
V: TRBV12-3/TRBV12-4
D: NA
J: TRBJ2-2

CDR3: ASRRTSGTNTGELF
length: 14
V: TRBV2
D: TRBD2
J: TRBJ2-2

CDR3: SARDVVVQETQY
length: 12
V: TRBV20-1
D: NA
J: TRBJ2-5

CDR3: ASGRDRGYEQY
length: 11
V: TRBV5-1
D: TRBD1
J: TRBJ2-7

CDR3: ASSLSPREALWGEQF
length: 15
V: TRBV11-1
D: NA
J: TRBJ2-1

CDR3: ASSLAGIEKLF
length: 11
V: TRBV27
D: NA
J: TRBJ1-4

CDR3: ASSPGAAYNEQF
length: 12
V: TRBV12-3/TRBV12-4
D: NA
J: TRBJ2-1

CDR3: ASSIVRLAGDPGELF
length: 15
V: TRBV19
D: TRBD2
J: TRBJ2-2

CDR3: SARDYSQRGLFYEQY
length: 15
V: TRBV20-1
D: TRBD2
J: TRBJ2-7

CDR3: ASSPRREGSDTQY
length: 13
V: TRBV19
D: TRBD2
J: TRBJ2-3

CDR3: ASSLTLAGGTYEQY
length: 14
V: TRBV7-8
D: TRBD2
J: TRBJ2-7

CDR3: ASSLFSTGGNTEAF
length: 14
V: TRBV11-3
D: NA
J: TRBJ1-1

CDR3: ASRGPGLVGQETQY
length: 14
V: TRBV12-3/TRBV12-4
D: TRBD2
J: TRBJ2-5

CDR3: SARESSGSWYGTQY
length: 14
V: TRBV20-1
D: TRBD2
J: TRBJ2-5

CDR3: ASSHRDRGQDEQF
length: 13
V: TRBV7-2
D: TRBD1
J: TRBJ2-1

CDR3: ASSLERGDSPLH
length: 12
V: TRBV5-4
D: NA
J: TRBJ1-6

CDR3: ASSYRDSSTDTQY
length: 13
V: TRBV6-1
D: TRBD1
J: TRBJ2-3

CDR3: ASSPTGLYDTEAF
length: 13
V: TRBV27
D: NA
J: TRBJ1-1

CDR3: SAHGTGGAGTEVF
length: 13
V: TRBV20-1
D: TRBD1
J: TRBJ1-1

CDR3: ASSQEGASPSTDTQY
length: 15
V: TRBV3-1
D: NA
J: TRBJ2-3

CDR3: ASKKESGASNQPQH
length: 14
V: TRBV19
D: NA
J: TRBJ1-5

CDR3: ASSLEDRGYT
length: 10
V: TRBV5-6
D: NA
J: TRBJ1-2

CDR3: ASSRGSTGELF
length: 11
V: TRBV7-3
D: TRBD2
J: TRBJ2-2

CDR3: ASSLRETGEQY
length: 11
V: TRBV14
D: NA
J: TRBJ2-7

CDR3: ASSARNTGELF
length: 11
V: TRBV19
D: NA
J: TRBJ2-2

CDR3: ASSSEDRGVHEQY
length: 13
V: TRBV7-3
D: TRBD1
J: TRBJ2-7

CDR3: ASSVGQGVRGELF
length: 13
V: TRBV19
D: TRBD1
J: TRBJ2-2

CDR3: ASSLKGLPYNEQF
length: 13
V: TRBV11-2
D: NA
J: TRBJ2-1

CDR3: ASSFTSGRFDEQY
length: 13
V: TRBV5-1
D: TRBD2
J: TRBJ2-7

CDR3: ASSEGTGSGNTIY
length: 13
V: TRBV6-1
D: TRBD1
J: TRBJ1-3

CDR3: ASSRRTSGIAKNIQY
length: 15
V: TRBV28
D: TRBD2
J: TRBJ2-4

CDR3: ASSHRTSSYEQY
length: 12
V: TRBV11-2
D: NA
J: TRBJ2-7

CDR3: ASRRTGTTDTQY
length: 12
V: TRBV6-2/TRBV6-3
D: TRBD1
J: TRBJ2-3

CDR3: ASSVRQLNIQY
length: 11
V: TRBV2
D: NA
J: TRBJ2-4

CDR3: ASSRDPIGELF
length: 11
V: TRBV3-1
D: NA
J: TRBJ2-2

CDR3: ASSWGGWNYGYT
length: 12
V: TRBV3-1
D: NA
J: TRBJ1-2

CDR3: ASNDRGGELF
length: 10
V: TRBV12-3/TRBV12-4
D: TRBD1
J: TRBJ2-2

CDR3: ASTKDRGRWNTIY
length: 13
V: TRBV2
D: TRBD1
J: TRBJ1-3

CDR3: ASSLNYANEQF
length: 11
V: TRBV7-7
D: NA
J: TRBJ2-1

CDR3: ASSHTNENGELF
length: 12
V: TRBV12-3/TRBV12-4
D: NA
J: TRBJ2-2

CDR3: ASSSGWGTGELF
length: 12
V: TRBV2
D: NA
J: TRBJ2-2

CDR3: ASSQGASGYEQY
length: 12
V: TRBV7-9
D: NA
J: TRBJ2-7

CDR3: SARDGLAGDAYNEQF
length: 15
V: TRBV20-1
D: TRBD2
J: TRBJ2-1

CDR3: ASSIPEGTLYSEQF
length: 14
V: TRBV19
D: NA
J: TRBJ2-1

CDR3: ASSQSTGDTEAF
length: 12
V: TRBV16
D: TRBD1
J: TRBJ1-1

CDR3: ASMEAGYNEQF
length: 11
V: TRBV2
D: NA
J: TRBJ2-1

CDR3: ASSKTGVWETQY
length: 12
V: TRBV28
D: NA
J: TRBJ2-5

CDR3: ASSLDRAGGAYGYT
length: 14
V: TRBV27
D: TRBD1
J: TRBJ1-2

CDR3: ASSEGKSFYGYT
length: 12
V: TRBV2
D: NA
J: TRBJ1-2

CDR3: ASSRSSNNEQF
length: 11
V: TRBV7-9
D: NA
J: TRBJ2-1

CDR3: ASSYDAGSSYGYT
length: 13
V: TRBV6-5
D: NA
J: TRBJ1-2

CDR3: ASRADRNTGELF
length: 12
V: TRBV6-1
D: NA
J: TRBJ2-2

CDR3: ASSMIAGARETQY
length: 13
V: TRBV11-2
D: TRBD2
J: TRBJ2-5